The rows below give T cell receptor beta chains drawn from one sample of a study of response to subunit inactivated influenza vaccine. One entry per CDR3 protein, called by TCRdb with MiXCR from the RT-PCR reads. The sample records about 570,000 distinct CDR3 sequences, over 9.5% being singletons. Sequenced here: PBMCs from blood, sampled on the day of vaccination. All receptors come from a man aged 50-60 years who received an inactivated influenza vaccine. Both conserved end residues are part of each CDR3. A D gene is named only where the DNA matches it firmly.

V gene	J gene	D gene	CDR3 length	CDR3 protein
TRBV5-6	TRBJ1-2	NA	13	CASSLPDNYGYTF
TRBV20-1	TRBJ2-2	NA	14	CSASGGRNTGELFF
TRBV11-2	TRBJ2-1	NA	15	CASSLGLTVYNEQFF
TRBV20-1	TRBJ2-7	TRBD1	14	CGARRPGGSHEQYF
TRBV12-3/TRBV12-4	TRBJ1-4	NA	14	CASSLGGADEKLFF
TRBV7-6	TRBJ2-1	NA	17	CASSLLVSGNSYNEQFF
TRBV3-1	TRBJ2-2	NA	16	CASSQGGRRNTGELFF
TRBV14	TRBJ1-1	NA	13	CASSPLSNTEAFF
TRBV14	TRBJ2-1	NA	14	CATYKTSSYNEQFF
TRBV20-1	TRBJ2-1	TRBD2	18	CSARAHTTLAGGSDEQFF
TRBV4-2	TRBJ2-5	NA	13	CASSPPGVETQYF
TRBV6-2/TRBV6-3	TRBJ2-6	TRBD1	17	CASSPRQGRTGANVLTF
TRBV12-3/TRBV12-4	TRBJ2-3	TRBD1	15	CASRPGGNNADTQYF
TRBV7-2	TRBJ2-1	NA	14	CASSLGPGSNEQFF
TRBV12-3/TRBV12-4	TRBJ1-6	TRBD1	15	CASSPGQGQNSPLHF
TRBV20-1	TRBJ2-7	TRBD1	15	CSAGGPGQGSNEQYF
TRBV5-1	TRBJ2-3	TRBD2	15	CASSLDGRAADTQYF
TRBV4-2	TRBJ2-6	NA	16	CASSQVGHSGANVLTF
TRBV15	TRBJ2-5	NA	16	CATSRDPGEIGETQYF
TRBV7-3	TRBJ2-7	NA	13	CASRGGRVYEQYF
TRBV7-2	TRBJ2-1	TRBD2	17	CASSFPGLALSYNEQFF
TRBV20-1	TRBJ1-1	NA	14	CSARGTMGYTEAFF
TRBV5-1	TRBJ2-1	NA	14	CASSLGGDMYVQFF
TRBV11-2	TRBJ2-1	NA	15	CASSSGQANYNEQFF
TRBV6-5	TRBJ2-7	NA	15	CASRYGGLPSYEQYF
TRBV12-3/TRBV12-4	TRBJ1-5	TRBD1	15	CASSSTGSSNQPQHF
TRBV5-1	TRBJ2-7	NA	14	CASKTTGGQREQYF
TRBV9	TRBJ2-1	TRBD2	15	CASSPGLAGEGEQFF
TRBV5-1	TRBJ2-3	NA	13	CASSLGSVDTQYF
TRBV3-1	TRBJ1-1	NA	16	CASSPVSGGPNTEAFF
TRBV10-1	TRBJ1-1	NA	13	CASSGSMNTEAFF
TRBV6-5	TRBJ1-6	NA	16	CASSYSWDLAISPLHF
TRBV20-1	TRBJ2-3	NA	15	CSARSGTPSTDTQYF
TRBV10-3	TRBJ2-3	NA	13	CAYSGLGTDTQYF
TRBV28	TRBJ1-4	NA	18	CASSPSLEVNHLNEKLFF
TRBV5-1	TRBJ1-1	NA	12	CASRVGNTEAFF
TRBV5-1	TRBJ2-5	NA	15	CASLFSPGGEETQYF
TRBV7-2	TRBJ2-7	TRBD2	16	CASSLQRSGGTYEQYF
TRBV12-3/TRBV12-4	TRBJ1-5	NA	14	CASSLQNSNQPQHF
TRBV24-1	TRBJ2-3	NA	16	CATSDVGLGGTDTQYF
TRBV12-3/TRBV12-4	TRBJ1-1	NA	12	CASSLSGGYAFF
TRBV10-3	TRBJ1-3	NA	13	CAITTDRGNTIYF
TRBV20-1	TRBJ2-3	NA	13	CSAPRVDPDTQYF
TRBV18	TRBJ2-1	TRBD1	16	CASSPGGTGRENEQFF
TRBV7-2	TRBJ2-1	NA	13	CASLVGSYNEQFF
TRBV10-3	TRBJ2-2	TRBD1	16	CAISGWTGGSTGELFF
TRBV7-6	TRBJ2-1	NA	17	CASSLGREGPGYNEQFF
TRBV12-3/TRBV12-4	TRBJ2-7	TRBD2	12	CASSSGLAGYDF
TRBV29-1	TRBJ1-1	NA	13	CSVEGPMNTEAFF
TRBV7-7	TRBJ2-5	NA	16	CASSLGATGTVETQYF
TRBV15	TRBJ2-1	NA	13	CATSEASGHEQFF